The 30 T cell receptor beta chains in this list originate from one sample, sequenced in a study of T cells in Graves' hyperthyroidism and ophthalmopathy. Amplification targeted TCR beta CDR3 regions from RNA transcripts. Initially, a first-round RT-PCR of the TCR CDR3 employed the HTBI primer set. TCRdb analysed the multiplex PCR reads with MiXCR anew, one entry per CDR3 protein. The data show about 400,000 distinct CDR3 sequences, with roughly 14% seen just once and 7.7% held by the top ten. The source material was blood. These receptors were collected from a woman in her late teens or twenties with Graves' hyperthyroidism.

The chain employs TRBV20-1 and TRBJ2-7; TRBD2 agrees at 9 bases. J was trimmed by 4 bases and V by 2 bases; bases with no gene match: 6. CDR1 is DFQATT and CDR2 is SNEGSKA in the germline V gene (reference sequence). The CDR3 extends over 14 amino acids. The CDR3 DNA follows: TGCAGTGCTAGACCCGGCGGGGGGGAGTACGAGCAGTACTTC. This codes for CSARPGGGEYEQYF.

This clonotype was counted at least ten times. The V gene is TRBV7-9, the J gene TRBJ2-5; D is uncertain. Germline loops: CDR1 SEHNR, CDR2 FQNEAQ (reference sequence). This CDR3 region has 13 residues. V was cut by 4 bases and J by 5 bases, with 11 bases left in between. CDR3 residues: CASSWGTGETQYF. CDR3 nucleotides: TGTGCCAGCAGCTGGGGTACCGGGGAGACCCAGTACTTC.

At least ten counts were recorded for this clonotype. CDR3 amino acids: CASSYSGRAGHTIYF. The CDR3 DNA follows: TGTGCCAGCAGTTACTCCGGCCGGGCAGGGCACACCATATATTTT. The chain joins TRBV6-5 to TRBJ1-3; tentative D call: TRBD1 (5 bases). Germline lookup yields CDR1 MNHEY and CDR2 SVGAGI. The CDR3 has 15 residues. Trimming took 0 bases from V and 8 from J, leaving 14 bases between them.

This clonotype was found many times. The J gene is TRBJ1-4, the V gene TRBV28; D call uncertain. The germline CDR1 and CDR2 sequences are MDHEN and SYDVKM. The V end lost 2 bases, the J end lost 1 base, and 5 bases lay between the germline ends. The CDR3 has 14 residues. CDR3 in amino acids: CASSLEGTNEKLFF. In DNA, the CDR3 is TGTGCCAGCAGTTTAGAGGGAACTAATGAAAAACTGTTTTTT.

This clonotype was seen a few times. The V call is TRBV20-1, the J call TRBJ1-6, with D perhaps TRBD1 (5 bases). Germline CDR1 is DFQATT and CDR2 is SNEGSKA (reference sequence). V was cut by 6 bases and J by 9 bases, with 21 bases left in between. This CDR3 is built from 15 residues. CDR3 coding DNA: TGCAGTGCGATGCGAACGGGGCCAGAGGGTTCACCCCTCCACTTT. Amino acid sequence: CSAMRTGPEGSPLHF.

In this sample, this clonotype turned up many times. This chain uses TRBV7-9 with TRBJ2-3; TRBD1 matches at 7 bases. Per the germline V gene, CDR1 is SEHNR and CDR2 is FQNEAQ (reference sequence). The CDR3 extends over 14 amino acids. The ends lost 8 bases at V and 1 base at J; junction bases unmatched: 6. CDR3 amino acids: CASGHRGGTDTQYF. In nucleotides, the CDR3 is TGTGCCAGCGGGCACAGGGGAGGCACAGATACGCAGTATTTT. The full variable domain, rest sourced from reference TRBV7-9 and TRBJ2-3, is DTGVSQNPRHKITKRGQNVTFRCDPISEHNRLYWYRQTLGQGPEFLTYFQNEAQLEKSRLLSDRFSAERPKGSFSTLEIQRTEQGDSAMYLCASGHRGGTDTQYFGPGTRLTVL.

There are many counts of this clonotype. The chain joins TRBV12-3 or TRBV12-4 to TRBJ2-5; D is ambiguous. The CDR3 is 14 amino acids. The V end was cut by 3 bases, the J end by 5 bases, with 13 bases between. CDR3 loop: CASSLILAWETQYF. In DNA form, the CDR3 reads TGTGCCAGCAGTTTGATATTGGCGTGGGAGACCCAGTACTTC.

This clonotype was seen a few times. The chain uses TRBV6-1 and TRBJ2-3; 8 positions agree with TRBD2. The CDR3 covers 15 residues. Trimming at V came to 5 bases and at J to 2 bases, leaving 6 bases not matched to a gene. CDR1 MNHNS and CDR2 SASEGT come from the germline V gene. CDR3 sequence: CASSLRGGTTDTQYF. The CDR3 nucleotides read TGTGCCAGCAGTTTGCGCGGGGGGACCACAGATACGCAGTATTTT.

This clonotype was seen only a few times. This sequence joins TRBV20-1 and TRBJ2-7; 9 bases agree with TRBD2. The CDR3 is 15 residues long. Germline CDR1 DFQATT, CDR2 SNEGSKA (reference sequence). J lost 4 bases, V lost 4 bases, and 11 bases had no gene match. CDR3 nucleotide sequence: TGCAGTGCTACCTCGGCGGGAGGGGGGGTTTACGAGCAGTACTTC. This sequence encodes CSATSAGGGVYEQYF.

To note about this clonotype: One base away lies a much larger clone, so this may be a sequencing read error. The V call is TRBV6-1, the J call TRBJ2-3; 7 nucleotides agree with TRBD2. Looked up from germline, CDR1 is MNHNS and CDR2 is SASEGT. CDR3 length: 14 amino acids. The CDR3 loop is CAISPAGSTDTKYF. CDR3 in DNA: TGTGCCATCAGTCCAGCGGGGAGCACAGATACGAAGTATTTT.

The chain has TRBV6-5 and TRBJ2-3; D is ambiguous. V dropped 5 bases and J dropped 6 bases, with 9 bases sitting between them. Per germline, CDR1 MNHEY and CDR2 SVGAGI. The CDR3 is 12 amino acids. In DNA, the CDR3 is TGTGCCAGCAGTCTACATTCTGATACGCAGTATTTT. Its translation is CASSLHSDTQYF.

This clonotype was seen many times. The chain recombines TRBV7-9 with TRBJ2-7; unclear D gene. The V gene lost 5 bases and the J gene lost 7 bases, with 9 bases spanning the gap. This CDR3 has 11 residues. Germline V gives CDR1 SEHNR, CDR2 FQNEAQ (reference sequence). The chain's CDR3 is CASSPDWEQYF. CDR3 in DNA: TGTGCCAGCAGCCCCGATTGGGAGCAGTACTTC.

This clonotype was observed many times. The rearrangement joins TRBV6-1 to TRBJ2-1; 14 nucleotides match TRBD2. V lost 6 bases to trimming and J lost 6 bases; unmatched junction nucleotides: 7. The CDR3 totals 16 residues. CDR1 and CDR2 (germline): MNHNS, SASEGT. The CDR3 loop is CASRLRLAGGVNEQFF. DNA of the CDR3: TGTGCCAGCAGACTCCGACTAGCGGGGGGGGTCAATGAGCAGTTCTTC.

This clonotype was recorded at least ten times. The V and J genes are TRBV6-1 and TRBJ1-2; possibly TRBD1 for D (6 bases). The CDR3 has 15 residues. Germline CDR1 is MNHNS and CDR2 is SASEGT. Deletions cut 0 bases from V and 4 bases from J, with 12 bases between. The CDR3 spells CASSEAGGRGYGYTF. The DNA for the CDR3 is TGTGCCAGCAGTGAAGCCGGGGGCCGGGGCTATGGCTACACCTTC.

In this sample, this clonotype turned up many times. V gene TRBV7-2 combines with J gene TRBJ2-1; the match to TRBD2 covers 7 bases. With 8 bases clipped from V and 6 bases from J, the junction kept 1 base outside the gene matches. Germline CDR1 is SGHTA and CDR2 is FQGNSA. This CDR3 comprises 11 residues. This CDR3 reads CASGGGNEQFF. CDR3 sequence (DNA): TGTGCCAGCGGGGGGGGCAATGAGCAGTTCTTC.

V is TRBV27 and J is TRBJ2-1; D remains unclear. V was clipped by 8 bases and J by 8 bases, with 19 bases between them. CDR1 MNHEY and CDR2 SMNVEV come from the germline V gene (reference sequence). The CDR3 sequence is 14 residues long. The CDR3, as DNA: TGTGCCAGCCGGGCGTCATCTTGGCCCGATGAGCAGTTCTTC. Its protein is CASRASSWPDEQFF.

As for this clonotype: A read error is possible here, since a much larger clone lies one base away. The genes are TRBV6-1 and TRBJ1-1; unclear D gene. The CDR3 is 14 amino acids. The V end was cut by 5 bases, the J end by 0 bases, with 10 bases between. Per germline, CDR1 MNHNS and CDR2 SASEGT. CDR3 in DNA: TGTGCCAGCAGTTCAGGACTGATGAACACTGAAGCTTTCTTT. Protein product: CASSSGLMNTEAFF.

Regarding this clonotype: The junction does not match germline at one end; this may be a read error. The CDR3, as DNA: TGCGCCAGCAGCTTTTATGGGGAAACCGGGGAGCTGTTTTTT. This sequence encodes CASSFYGETGELFF. This sequence joins TRBV7-8 and TRBJ2-2, with unresolved D. This CDR3 spans 14 amino acids. Germline CDR1 SGHVS, CDR2 FQNEAQ. Using reference TRBV7-8 and TRBJ2-2 for the parts outside the CDR3, the full variable domain is GAGVSQSPRYKVAKRGQDVALRCDPISGHVSLFWYQQALGQGPEFLTYFQNEAQLDKSGLPSDRFFAERPEGSVSTLKIQRTQQEDSAVYLCASSFYGETGELFFGEGSRLTVL.

CDR3 coding DNA: TGTGCCAGTAGTATAGAAAAGGACAGGGGGTTGAATGGTGAGCCCCAGCATTTT. This encodes CASSIEKDRGLNGEPQHF. This chain joins TRBV19 and TRBJ1-5; 10 nucleotides agree with TRBD1. The J segment lost 8 bases and the V segment lost 0 bases, leaving 13 bases of the junction unmatched. Germline V gene sequence: CDR1 LNHDA, CDR2 SQIVND (reference sequence). This CDR3 is built from 18 residues.

This clonotype showed up many times. The rearrangement joins TRBV7-6 to TRBJ2-7; a possible D gene is TRBD1 (6 bases). CDR3 length equals 16 residues. In germline, CDR1 is SGHVS, CDR2 FNYEAQ. V lost 0 bases to trimming and J lost 4 bases, with 16 bases between them. DNA of the CDR3: TGTGCCAGCAGCTTAGCGTCCCAGGGGATATTTTACGAGCAGTACTTC. As protein: CASSLASQGIFYEQYF. Combining the CDR3 with reference TRBV7-6 and TRBJ2-7 gives the whole variable domain GAGVSQSPRYKVTKRGQDVALRCDPISGHVSLYWYRQALGQGPEFLTYFNYEAQQDKSGLPNDRFSAERPEGSISTLTIQRTEQRDSAMYRCASSLASQGIFYEQYFGPGTRLTVT.

V is TRBV2 and J is TRBJ1-3, with D possibly being TRBD1 (6 bases). Looked up from germline, CDR1 is SNHLY and CDR2 is FYNNEI. The CDR3 length is 13 residues. V was trimmed by 7 bases and J by 8 bases, leaving 15 bases between them. CDR3 DNA sequence: TGTGCCAGCACCCCCCGGGGGGCGGACACCATATATTTT. Residues: CASTPRGADTIYF.

A word on this clonotype: A read error may account for a junction end that differs from germline. This sequence joins TRBV2 and TRBJ2-7; 9 positions match TRBD2. Looked up from germline, CDR1 is SNHLY and CDR2 is FYNNEI. The CDR3 is 13 amino acids. CDR3 region: CASREAGGYEQYF. The CDR3 nucleotides read TGTGCCAGCAGGGAAGCGGGGGGTTACGAGCAGTACTTC.

This clonotype was observed a handful of times. V and J are TRBV10-3 and TRBJ1-6, with D hard to call. The CDR3 totals 16 residues. V was trimmed by 4 bases and J by 10 bases, leaving 20 bases between them. Germline CDR1 reads ENHRY; CDR2 reads SYGVKD. The CDR3 spells CAISGFPSGGGSPLHF. The CDR3 nucleotides read TGTGCCATCAGTGGGTTCCCATCAGGCGGAGGATCACCCCTCCACTTT.

About this clonotype: At one end the junction does not follow the germline gene, possibly because of a read error. The chain is built from TRBV5-5 and TRBJ1-2; 9 nucleotides align to TRBD1. This CDR3 comprises 15 residues. CDR1 is SGHKS, CDR2 YYEKEE, per germline (reference sequence). As DNA, the CDR3 is TGTGCCAGCAGCTCCCGGGACAGGGCCCTGAGGGGCTGCACCTTC. It is translated as CASSSRDRALRGCTF. The full variable domain, completed using reference TRBV5-5 and TRBJ1-2, is DAGVTQSPTHLIKTRGQQVTLRCSPISGHKSVSWYQQVLGQGPQFIFQYYEKEERGRGNFPDRFSARQFPNYSSELNVNALLLGDSALYLCASSSRDRALRGCTFGSGTRLTVV.

This clonotype was seen at least ten times. V gene TRBV7-2 combines with J gene TRBJ2-3, with D possibly being TRBD2 (6 bases). CDR3 size: 13 residues. V gave up 5 bases and J gave up 10 bases, with 16 bases separating them. From germline, CDR1 is SGHTA and CDR2 FQGNSA. DNA of the CDR3: TGTGCCAGCAGCATCCCACTAGCAGTCGCGCAGTATTTT. Its protein product is CASSIPLAVAQYF.

This clonotype was seen more than once but under ten times. A single base separates this from a much larger clone, so it may be a read error. The chain recombines TRBV3-1 with TRBJ2-1; 11 bases are shared with TRBD2. The J call may be faulty, since TRBJ2-7 better matches the DNA end. CDR3 size: 15 residues. Looked up from germline, CDR1 is LGHDT and CDR2 is YNNKEL (reference sequence). This CDR3 reads CASSLAGGQYNEQYF. As DNA, the CDR3 is TGTGCCAGCAGCCTAGCGGGGGGGCAGTACAATGAGCAGTACTTC.

In its sample, this clonotype was seen many times. CDR3 region: CASSLAALAGINEQFF. CDR3 sequence (DNA): TGTGCCAGCAGCTTAGCTGCACTAGCGGGAATAAATGAGCAGTTCTTC. J is TRBJ2-1 and V is TRBV7-6; TRBD2 matches 10 bases. The germline gives CDR1 SGHVS, CDR2 FNYEAQ. With 0 bases clipped from V and 7 bases from J, the junction kept 6 bases outside the gene matches. The CDR3 has 16 residues.

This clonotype has more than one count but fewer than ten. This rearrangement joins TRBV19 to TRBJ1-5; weak D call: TRBD1 (6 bases). CDR3 size: 13 residues. V lost 7 bases, J lost 5 bases, and 12 bases lay in between. Germline assignment: CDR1 LNHDA and CDR2 SQIVND (reference sequence). The CDR3 region has the DNA TGTGCCAGTACGGCCAGGGGATATCAGCCCCAGCATTTT. This sequence encodes CASTARGYQPQHF.

In its sample, this clonotype was seen many times. The chain has TRBV7-3 and TRBJ2-2; D is ambiguous. Trimming took off 0 bases at V and 8 bases at J, with 7 bases between the two ends. CDR1 SGHTA and CDR2 FQGTGA come from the germline V gene. The CDR3 has 13 residues. The CDR3 nucleotides are TGTGCCAGCAGCTTAACGGCACAGGGGGAGCTGTTTTTT. The encoded protein is CASSLTAQGELFF.

This clonotype came up a few times. The junction departs from germline at one end; a sequencing error may be responsible. The chain recombines TRBV7-3 with TRBJ2-1, with 9 positions matching TRBD1. The V gene's germline CDR1 is SGHTA and CDR2 FQGTGA. This CDR3 is built from 13 residues. CDR3 DNA: TGTGCCAGCAGCGTAACAGGGGGCGGGGAGGGGTTCTTC. Amino acids: CASSVTGGGEGFF. Filled out from reference TRBV7-3 and TRBJ2-1, the complete variable domain reads GAGVSQTPSNKVTEKGKYVELRCDPISGHTALYWYRQSLGQGPEFLIYFQGTGAADDSGLPNDRFFAVRPEGSVSTLKIQRTERGDSAVYLCASSVTGGGEGFFGPGTRLTVL.